The 9 T cell receptor beta chains reported below all come from one sample, sequenced in a study of blood T cell repertoires in COVID-19. Profiled with immunoSEQ multiplex PCR; TCRdb holds only in-frame clones, not every one. The sample gives 40,000 to 50,000 clones, about 90% of which show up once; approximately 15% is in the top ten. Sample: peripheral blood. All receptors derive from a human donor in a cohort sampled during active COVID-19.

V and J are TRBV28 and TRBJ2-3; D may be TRBD2 (5 bases). The ends were cut back, 1 base at V and 2 bases at J, with 10 bases in the middle. CDR1 is MDHEN, CDR2 SYDVKM, per germline. The CDR3 sequence is 15 residues long. The CDR3 nucleotides read TGTGCCAGCAGTTTATCTAGGACTTACACAGATACGCAGTATTTT. Translation gives CASSLSRTYTDTQYF.

The chain recombines TRBV6-5 with TRBJ2-7; 8 bases map to TRBD1. This CDR3 has 15 residues. Germline values: CDR1 MNHEY, CDR2 SVGAGI. J gave up 0 bases and V 6 bases, and 7 bases lay outside the gene matches. This chain's CDR3 is CASSLTGEGSYEQYF. Here the CDR3 DNA reads TGTGCCAGCAGCCTGACAGGGGAAGGCTCCTACGAGCAGTACTTC.

The V and J genes are TRBV6-2 or TRBV6-3 and TRBJ1-5; D possibly corresponds to TRBD1 (5 bases). The germline CDR1 and CDR2 sequences are MNHEY and SVGEGT. This CDR3 is 15 amino acids long. V was clipped by 2 bases and J by 4 bases, with 12 bases between them. The CDR3 DNA reads TGTGCCAGCAGTTACGTGGGGCAAAGGAATCAGCCCCAGCATTTT. It specifies CASSYVGQRNQPQHF.

This chain links TRBV6-1 with TRBJ2-1; possibly TRBD1 for D (6 bases). This CDR3 is built from 14 residues. Trimming shortened V by 2 bases and J by 9 bases, and 14 bases separated the two germline ends. The germline gives CDR1 MNHNS, CDR2 SASEGT. CDR3 region: CASSELQGWFEQFF. The CDR3 DNA reads TGTGCCAGCAGTGAATTACAGGGATGGTTTGAGCAGTTCTTC.

This chain uses TRBV5-1 with TRBJ1-1; 9 bases are a match to TRBD1. Germline CDR1 is SGHRS and CDR2 is YFSETQ. V lost 7 bases, J lost 4 bases, and 5 bases stayed unmatched. CDR3 length: 13 residues. The CDR3 coding sequence is TGCGCCAGCGGGACAGGGTCTACCACTGAAGCTTTCTTT. Protein sequence: CASGTGSTTEAFF.

The chain links TRBV24-1 to TRBJ2-7, with TRBD2 as a possible D gene (5 bases). Germline V gene data show CDR1 as KGHDR and CDR2 as SFDVKD. The CDR3 is made up of 14 amino acids. The ends were cut back, 3 bases at V and 6 bases at J, with 14 bases in the middle. The CDR3 nucleotides read TGTGCCACCAGTGATAACACAGAGGGATCCGAGCAGTACTTC. Translated, it gives CATSDNTEGSEQYF.

This sequence joins TRBV27 and TRBJ2-7, with D tentatively TRBD1 (6 bases). This CDR3 is 15 amino acids long. Trimming removed 5 bases from V and 1 base from J, with 15 bases in between. CDR1 is MNHEY and CDR2 is SMNVEV in the germline V gene (reference sequence). CDR3 bases: TGTGCCAGCAGTCCACAGGGAATTTCGTCCTACGAGCAGTACTTC. Translated: CASSPQGISSYEQYF.

The J gene is TRBJ1-1, the V gene TRBV19, with 7 bases lining up with TRBD1. The germline V gene has CDR1 LNHDA and CDR2 SQIVND (reference sequence). This CDR3 comprises 13 residues. With V trimmed by 8 bases and J by 4 bases, 7 bases remained unmatched. The CDR3 sequence: CASSYRGGTEAFF. The CDR3 DNA reads TGTGCCAGTTCCTACAGGGGAGGCACTGAAGCTTTCTTT.

The V and J genes are TRBV12-5 and TRBJ2-7; TRBD1 agrees at 12 bases. The germline gives CDR1 LGHNT, CDR2 FRNRAP. V was clipped by 5 bases and J by 7 bases; unmatched bases: 6. The CDR3 spans 14 residues. CDR3: CASGPGQGAREQYF. DNA for the CDR3: TGTGCTAGTGGTCCGGGACAGGGGGCCAGGGAGCAGTACTTC.